This T cell receptor beta chain was observed in a study of T cells in Graves' hyperthyroidism and ophthalmopathy (dated by TCRdb to 2018 to 2020). For the wider study: Peripheral blood samples were taken at initial diagnosis, before any treatment was given. To identify distinguishing TCR V-J signatures, a discovery cohort of 100 patients was used, comprising roughly 45 with Graves' ophthalmopathy and 57 with stable Graves' hyperthyroidism. Prospective prediction of ophthalmopathy was tested in an independent validation cohort of 18 to 20 hyperthyroidism patients and some 17 patients who later progressed to ophthalmopathy. The 90 to 100 discovery patients were randomly divided into training and test sets at a 7:3 ratio. The study also compared thyroid tissue and blood T-cell repertoires from roughly six Graves' hyperthyroidism patients. After blood sampling, hyperthyroidism patients were treated with methimazole at a starting dose of 30 mg daily, and ophthalmopathy patients were treated with high-dose intravenous methylprednisolone. According to the paper, TCR Vbeta CDR3 sequencing was carried out on about 140 peripheral blood samples, which came from over 40 ophthalmopathy, around 74 hyperthyroidism and approximately 17 progressor patients. Overall study results and their limits: Most expanded thyroid clonotypes (frequency above 0.001) were also detected in blood, a finding suggesting that blood repertoires may reflect thyroid immune responses. A 13 V-J signature model separated ophthalmopathy from stable hyperthyroidism, with roughly 88% sensitivity and about 81% specificity in cross-validation and 80%/75% in testing. Sample size was not statistically predetermined, and blinding of investigators to group allocation was not performed. In validation, progression to ophthalmopathy was predicted by the model with more than 65% sensitivity and roughly 72% specificity, a median of about 6.4 months before onset.

The TCR beta CDR3 regions were amplified from the RNA transcripts. The first round of RT-PCR for the TCR CDR3 was performed with the HTBI primer set and the Qiagen OneStep RT-PCR kit. The libraries were constructed in a second round of multiplex PCR and then size-selected and purified. The libraries were sequenced on an Illumina HiSeq2000 using paired-end 100 bp reads. As for how the authors treated the data: Raw data were processed with SOAPnuke, discarding reads with adapters, uncalled bases, mean Phred below 15, or no exact constant-primer or identifier match. High-quality paired reads were merged with COPE v1.2.5, and unique nucleotide sequences were defined as clonotypes. Clonotypes were aligned to IMGT TRBV, TRBD and TRBJ reference segments using MiTCR v1.1. Analysis was restricted to V-J combinations with a frequency above 0.0001, which covered over 98% of repertoires. A TCS score was defined as the ratio between F50 (clonal expansion) and ExV (chaos), using BLOSUM62-based TCRdist between CDR3 peptides within each V-J. Welch's t-statistics and random forest reduced fewer than 600 V-J features to roughly 13, which were used in a naive Bayes classifier (R e1071). Starting from the raw public reads, TCRdb applied fastp trimming at Q25, assembled clones with MiXCR and retained in-frame beta chains. Rows are unified per CDR3 protein, each entry keeping the most common DNA and genes. For this entry, the V and J calls and clone size follow TCRdb and not the study's own pipeline. Counted in this sample were 300,000 to 500,000 distinct CDR3 sequences; over 11% of them appeared once. Of the sample, 25% to 30% is held by the ten largest clones.

This clonotype was counted a few times. Its antigen remains unidentified. No much larger clonotype is one base removed from it; base qualities were not supplied. CDR1 and CDR2 are read off the germline V gene as MNHEY and SVGAGI. Taken from cysteine to phenylalanine, the CDR3 has 16 residues. Just the 48-base CDR3 DNA is kept, in frame starting at base 1. After removal of 1 base from V and 6 bases from J, the junction retains 7 bases not matched to a gene. Ophthalmopathy patients had moderately to severely active disease, Clinical Activity Score of at least 3, NOSPECS grade of at least 4, and duration under 3 months. Patients with uncontrolled infections, other autoimmune diseases, pregnancy or lactation were excluded. Diagnoses were established on the basis of clinical symptoms, serum thyroxine and TRAb, thyroid ultrasound, and orbital computed tomography. PBMCs were separated from under 12 ml of fresh peripheral blood using Ficoll-Paque density gradient centrifugation. Total RNA was extracted with Trizol reagent, and quality was checked on an Agilent 2100 Bioanalyzer.

The sequenced material came from blood. This TCR derives from a man in his fifties with Graves' ophthalmopathy. The chain joins TRBV6-5 to TRBJ2-2; TRBD2 lines up with 8 middle nucleotides. The bases read TGTGCCAGCAGTTACTTCACCGGGACTAGTGCCGGGGAGCTGTTTTTT. Its protein is CASSYFTGTSAGELFF.